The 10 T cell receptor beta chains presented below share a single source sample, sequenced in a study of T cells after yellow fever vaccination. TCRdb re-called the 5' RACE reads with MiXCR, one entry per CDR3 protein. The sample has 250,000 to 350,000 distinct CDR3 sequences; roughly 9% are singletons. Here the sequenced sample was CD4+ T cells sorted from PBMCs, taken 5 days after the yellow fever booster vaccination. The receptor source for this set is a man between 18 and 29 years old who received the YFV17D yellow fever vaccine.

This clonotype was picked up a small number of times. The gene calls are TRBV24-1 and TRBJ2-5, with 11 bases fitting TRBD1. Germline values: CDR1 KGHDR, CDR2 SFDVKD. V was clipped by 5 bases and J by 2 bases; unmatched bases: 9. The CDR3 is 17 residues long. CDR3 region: CATSGQTGTGGQETQYF. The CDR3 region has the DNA TGTGCCACCAGTGGCCAGACCGGGACAGGGGGACAAGAGACCCAGTACTTC.

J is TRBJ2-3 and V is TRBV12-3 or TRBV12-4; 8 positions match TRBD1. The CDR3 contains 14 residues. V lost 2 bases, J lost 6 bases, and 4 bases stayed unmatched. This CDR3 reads CASSLTGGEDTQYF. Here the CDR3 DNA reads TGTGCCAGCAGTTTAACAGGGGGAGAGGATACGCAGTATTTT.

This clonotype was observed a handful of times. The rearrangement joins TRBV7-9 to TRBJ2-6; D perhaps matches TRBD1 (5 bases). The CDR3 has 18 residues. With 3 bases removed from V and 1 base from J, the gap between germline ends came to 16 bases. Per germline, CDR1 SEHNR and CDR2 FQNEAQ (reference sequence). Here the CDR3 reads CASSFGHDVKSGANVLTF. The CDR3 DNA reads TGTGCCAGCAGCTTTGGACACGATGTGAAATCTGGGGCCAACGTCCTGACTTTC.

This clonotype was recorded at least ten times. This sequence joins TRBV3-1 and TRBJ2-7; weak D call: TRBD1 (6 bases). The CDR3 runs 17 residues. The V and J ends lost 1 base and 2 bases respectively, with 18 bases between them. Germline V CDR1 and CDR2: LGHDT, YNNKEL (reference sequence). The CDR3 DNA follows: TGTGCCAGCAGCCAAGCGGTCGGGACCGGACAGACCTACGAGCAGTACTTC. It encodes CASSQAVGTGQTYEQYF.

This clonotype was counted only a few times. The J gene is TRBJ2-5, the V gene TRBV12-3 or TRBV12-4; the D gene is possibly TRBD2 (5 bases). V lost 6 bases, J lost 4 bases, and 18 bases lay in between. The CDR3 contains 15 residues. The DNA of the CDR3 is TGTGCCAGCAGCCTTCGACTAACCCGTCCAGAGACCCAGTACTTC. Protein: CASSLRLTRPETQYF.

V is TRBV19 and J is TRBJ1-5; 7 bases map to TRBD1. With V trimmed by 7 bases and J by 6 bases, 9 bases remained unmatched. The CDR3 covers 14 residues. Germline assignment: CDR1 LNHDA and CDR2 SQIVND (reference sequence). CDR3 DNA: TGTGCCAGTACCATGACAGGGCCGAGTCAGCCCCAGCATTTT. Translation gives CASTMTGPSQPQHF.

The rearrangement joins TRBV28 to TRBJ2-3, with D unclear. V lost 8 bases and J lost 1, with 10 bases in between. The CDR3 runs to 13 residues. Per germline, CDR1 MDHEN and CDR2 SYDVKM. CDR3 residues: CASCRTGTDTQYF. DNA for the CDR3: TGTGCCAGCTGTCGGACGGGCACAGATACGCAGTATTTT.

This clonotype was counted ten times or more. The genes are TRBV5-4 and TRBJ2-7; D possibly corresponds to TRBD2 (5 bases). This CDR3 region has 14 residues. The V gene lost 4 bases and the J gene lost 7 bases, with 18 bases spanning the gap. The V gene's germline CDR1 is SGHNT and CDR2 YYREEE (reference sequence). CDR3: CASSRGLTTGEQYF. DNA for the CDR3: TGTGCCAGCAGCCGCGGGTTAACTACGGGAGAGCAGTACTTC. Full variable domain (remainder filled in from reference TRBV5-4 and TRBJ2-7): ETGVTQSPTHLIKTRGQQVTLRCSSQSGHNTVSWYQQALGQGPQFIFQYYREEENGRGNFPPRFSGLQFPNYSSELNVNALELDDSALYLCASSRGLTTGEQYFGPGTRLTVT.

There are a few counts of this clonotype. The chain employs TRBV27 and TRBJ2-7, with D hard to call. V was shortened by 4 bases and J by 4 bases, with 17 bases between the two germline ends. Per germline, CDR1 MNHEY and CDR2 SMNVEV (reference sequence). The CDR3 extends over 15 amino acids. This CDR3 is CASSSRAHDWYEQYF. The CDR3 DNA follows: TGTGCCAGCAGTTCCCGGGCCCACGACTGGTACGAGCAGTACTTC.

As DNA, the CDR3 is TGTGCCAGCAGCTATTTACAGTCCGGTACGCAGTATTTT. Its protein product is CASSYLQSGTQYF. The chain is built from TRBV7-2 and TRBJ2-3; no firm D call. This CDR3 has 13 residues. Between the trimmed V and J ends, which lost 4 bases and 8 bases, there was a span of 13 bases. Germline V gives CDR1 SGHTA, CDR2 FQGNSA.